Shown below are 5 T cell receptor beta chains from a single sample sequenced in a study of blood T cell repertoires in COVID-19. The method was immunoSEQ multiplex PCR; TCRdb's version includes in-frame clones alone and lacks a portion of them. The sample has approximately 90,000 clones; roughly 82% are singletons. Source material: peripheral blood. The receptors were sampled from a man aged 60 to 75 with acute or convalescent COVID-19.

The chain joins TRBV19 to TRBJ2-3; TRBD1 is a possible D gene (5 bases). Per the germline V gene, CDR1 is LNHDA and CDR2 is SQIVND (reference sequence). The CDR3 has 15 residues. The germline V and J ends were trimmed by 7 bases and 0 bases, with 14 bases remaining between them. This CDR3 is CASTPTARSTDTQYF. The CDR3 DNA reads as TGTGCCAGTACCCCGACAGCTCGAAGCACAGATACGCAGTATTTT.

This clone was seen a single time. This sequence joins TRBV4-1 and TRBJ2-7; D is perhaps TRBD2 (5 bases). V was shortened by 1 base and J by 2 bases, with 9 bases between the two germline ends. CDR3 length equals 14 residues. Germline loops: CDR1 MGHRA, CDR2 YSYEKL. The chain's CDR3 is CASSQVYGAYEQYF. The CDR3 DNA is TGCGCCAGCAGCCAAGTCTACGGGGCCTACGAGCAGTACTTC.

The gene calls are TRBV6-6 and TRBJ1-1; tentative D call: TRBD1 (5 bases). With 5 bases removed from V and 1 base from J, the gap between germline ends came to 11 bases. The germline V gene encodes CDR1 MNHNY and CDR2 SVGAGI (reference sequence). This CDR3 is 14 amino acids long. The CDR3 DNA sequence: TGTGCCAGCAGTGCAGGGATGGCGAACACTGAAGCTTTCTTT. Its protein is CASSAGMANTEAFF.

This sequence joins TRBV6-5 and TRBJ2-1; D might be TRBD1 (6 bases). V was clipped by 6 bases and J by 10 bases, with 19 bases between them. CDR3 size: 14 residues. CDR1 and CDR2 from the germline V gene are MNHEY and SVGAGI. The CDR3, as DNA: TGTGCCAGCAGGCGGACAGAGGGACCACGGGAGCAGTTCTTC. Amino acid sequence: CASRRTEGPREQFF.

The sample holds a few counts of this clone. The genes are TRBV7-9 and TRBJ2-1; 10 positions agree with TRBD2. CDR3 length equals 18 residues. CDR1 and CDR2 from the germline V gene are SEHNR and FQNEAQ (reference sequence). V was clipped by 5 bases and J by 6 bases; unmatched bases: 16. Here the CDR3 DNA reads TGTGCCAGCAGCCTCCCCCCCAGGCTAGCGGGGGTAAGCAATGAGCAGTTCTTC. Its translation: CASSLPPRLAGVSNEQFF.